This passage covers 26 T cell receptor beta chains from one sample sequenced in a study of blood T cell repertoires in COVID-19. Assay used: immunoSEQ multiplex PCR; TCRdb lists only in-frame clones, some missing. The profile shows 70,000 to 90,000 clones, more than 70% of them singletons. The source material was peripheral blood. All receptors derive from a man aged 50-59 years with active COVID-19.

The J gene is TRBJ1-6, the V gene TRBV28; 8 bases match TRBD1. Germline-derived CDR1 and CDR2 are MDHEN and SYDVKM. V was pared by 7 bases and J by 0 bases, with 8 bases of the junction left unmatched. The CDR3 is 17 amino acids. This CDR3 reads CASTPGDRPSYNSPLHF. In DNA form, the CDR3 reads TGTGCCAGCACCCCCGGGGACAGGCCCTCCTATAATTCACCCCTCCACTTT.

This chain links TRBV19 with TRBJ1-1; TRBD1 matches 11 bases. There are 13 residues in the CDR3. From germline, CDR1 is LNHDA and CDR2 SQIVND (reference sequence). Trimming took 7 bases from V and 5 from J; bases not matched to a gene: 3. The CDR3 loop reads CASIGTGGTEAFF. DNA of the CDR3: TGTGCCAGTATAGGGACAGGGGGAACTGAAGCTTTCTTT.

This clone was picked up a small number of times. This rearrangement joins TRBV4-3 to TRBJ2-7; the match to TRBD1 covers 7 bases. The CDR3 consists of 14 residues. V was clipped by 4 bases and J by 3 bases; unmatched bases: 6. CDR1 and CDR2 (germline): LGHNA, YSLEER. Here the CDR3 reads CASSLMTGLYEQYF. DNA of the CDR3: TGCGCCAGCAGCCTAATGACAGGGCTCTACGAGCAGTACTTC.

This sequence joins TRBV11-3 and TRBJ1-1, with TRBD1 matching 8 bases. The V gene's germline CDR1 is SGHNT and CDR2 YENEEA. V lost 3 bases and J lost 4; bases outside the gene matches: 4. The CDR3 has 14 amino acids. CDR3 protein: CASSLRTGSTEAFF. The CDR3, as DNA: TGTGCCAGCAGCTTGAGGACAGGGTCCACTGAAGCTTTCTTT.

V gene TRBV7-3 combines with J gene TRBJ2-1; 12 bases are shared with TRBD2. Germline CDR1 is SGHTA and CDR2 is FQGTGA. With 2 bases clipped from V and 4 bases from J, the junction kept 6 bases outside the gene matches. The CDR3 contains 17 residues. The CDR3 bases are TGTGCCAGCAGCTTACGGTCCCTAGCGGGAGGGTACAATGAGCAGTTCTTC. Encoded protein: CASSLRSLAGGYNEQFF.

The rearrangement joins TRBV6-5 to TRBJ2-3; a possible D gene is TRBD1 (5 bases). CDR3 length: 15 residues. Trimming left V 0 bases short and J 2 bases short, with 9 bases between. Germline lookup yields CDR1 MNHEY and CDR2 SVGAGI. CDR3 amino acids: CASSYSGRATDTQYF. In DNA form, the CDR3 reads TGTGCCAGCAGTTACTCGGGCAGGGCCACAGATACGCAGTATTTT.

The J gene is TRBJ2-7, the V gene TRBV9; tentative D call: TRBD2 (5 bases). Germline-derived CDR1 and CDR2 are SGDLS and YYNGEE. The CDR3 loop spans 13 amino acids. V gave up 0 bases and J gave up 7 bases, with 11 bases separating them. CDR3 sequence reads: CASSVGWEWEQYF. The CDR3 nucleotides are TGTGCCAGCAGCGTAGGGTGGGAGTGGGAGCAGTACTTC.

This chain links TRBV6-5 with TRBJ1-4; 7 positions match TRBD1. This CDR3 region has 15 residues. The trim removed 5 bases at V and 3 bases at J, leaving 6 bases unmatched. The germline V gene encodes CDR1 MNHEY and CDR2 SVGAGI. CDR3 sequence: CASSLQGGPNEKLFF. The CDR3 nucleotides are TGTGCCAGCAGTCTACAAGGGGGCCCTAATGAAAAACTGTTTTTT.

In its sample, this clone was seen a few times. The rearrangement links TRBV21-1 to TRBJ1-4. TRBV21-1 is a pseudogene locus. The CDR3 is 15 amino acids. The CDR3: CASSPAGGAREKLFF. CDR3 nucleotides: TGTGCCAGCAGCCCGGCGGGGGGAGCGAGGGAAAAACTGTTTTTT.

The V and J genes are TRBV9 and TRBJ2-1; 8 bases agree with TRBD2. J lost 8 bases, V lost 1 base, and 11 bases had no gene match. Germline V CDR1 and CDR2: SGDLS, YYNGEE. This CDR3 is 16 amino acids long. CDR3 in amino acids: CASSVYTGGPSDEQFF. The CDR3 nucleotides are TGTGCCAGCAGCGTATACACGGGGGGGCCGTCGGATGAGCAGTTCTTC.

The rearrangement uses TRBV29-1 and TRBJ2-1, with 13 bases identical to TRBD2. From germline, CDR1 is SQVTM and CDR2 ANQGSEA. This CDR3 contains 14 residues. J gave up 4 bases and V 7 bases, and 4 bases lay outside the gene matches. CDR3: CSGGLAGMYNEQFF. The CDR3 nucleotides are TGCAGCGGGGGACTAGCGGGGATGTACAATGAGCAGTTCTTC.

In regard to this clone: Mismatch with germline at one junction end may stem from a read error. Additional DNA sequences in this sample encode the identical CDR3. The chain employs TRBV6-6 and TRBJ2-7, with a tentative D call TRBD1 (5 bases). Per the germline V gene, CDR1 is MNHNY and CDR2 is SVGAGI (reference sequence). The CDR3 covers 13 residues. This CDR3 reads CASRTSDSYEQYF. CDR3 coding DNA: TGTGCTAGCAGAACCTCCGACAGCTACGAGCAGTACTTC.

This clone appeared a few times. V usage is TRBV25-1 and J usage is TRBJ2-3; TRBD2 is a possible D gene (7 bases). Per germline, CDR1 MGHDK and CDR2 SYGVNS. Deletions cut 4 bases from V and 6 bases from J, with 20 bases between. This CDR3 is built from 16 residues. The CDR3 reads CASSAFRGATRDTQYF. In nucleotides, the CDR3 is TGTGCCAGCAGTGCCTTCCGGGGGGCGACGCGGGATACGCAGTATTTT.

This chain uses TRBV5-1 with TRBJ1-6; D perhaps matches TRBD1 (6 bases). The V end was cut by 0 bases, the J end by 0 bases, with 13 bases between. CDR3 size: 18 residues. Per germline, CDR1 SGHRS and CDR2 YFSETQ. The CDR3 spells CASSLEGTGSSYNSPLHF. As DNA, the CDR3 is TGCGCCAGCAGCTTGGAAGGCACAGGGAGCTCCTATAATTCACCCCTCCACTTT.

This sequence joins TRBV9 and TRBJ1-1, with TRBD1 matching 8 bases. The CDR3 runs to 17 residues. Germline lookup yields CDR1 SGDLS and CDR2 YYNGEE. The ends lost 4 bases at V and 3 bases at J; junction bases unmatched: 14. CDR3 sequence: CASSPRTGTRGDTEAFF. CDR3 nucleotide sequence: TGTGCCAGCAGCCCCAGGACAGGGACCAGGGGCGACACTGAAGCTTTCTTT.

This clone is classed as medium-sized. The V and J genes are TRBV27 and TRBJ2-5; D ambiguous. The V end lost 5 bases, the J end lost 4 bases, and 14 bases lay between the germline ends. Germline assignment: CDR1 MNHEY and CDR2 SMNVEV (reference sequence). This CDR3 has 14 residues. The DNA of the CDR3 is TGTGCCAGCAGTCCCGACTCCCCGCTAGAGACCCAGTACTTC. It translates to CASSPDSPLETQYF.

This chain links TRBV30 with TRBJ1-1; D remains unclear. The CDR3 has 13 residues. Germline V lookup: CDR1 GTSNPN, CDR2 SVGIG (reference sequence). Trimming took 4 bases from V and 0 from J, leaving 9 bases between them. In nucleotides, the CDR3 is TGTGCCTGGAAACGGGAAATGAACACTGAAGCTTTCTTT. Translated, it gives CAWKREMNTEAFF.

In this sample, this clone turned up once. This chain links TRBV5-4 with TRBJ1-1, with D perhaps matching TRBD1 (5 bases). V was cut by 6 bases and J by 4 bases, with 16 bases left in between. The CDR3 consists of 14 residues. The germline V gene has CDR1 SGHNT and CDR2 YYREEE (reference sequence). The CDR3 region is CASNFGGTVTEAFF. DNA of the CDR3: TGTGCCAGCAATTTTGGGGGGACGGTCACTGAAGCTTTCTTT.

The V and J genes are TRBV5-1 and TRBJ2-7; weak D call: TRBD2 (5 bases). This CDR3 contains 13 residues. Germline V gives CDR1 SGHRS, CDR2 YFSETQ. The ends were cut back, 4 bases at V and 2 bases at J, with 10 bases in the middle. The CDR3 nucleotides are TGCGCCAGCAGCCCCGCCGGGGCCTACGAGCAGTACTTC. Its protein is CASSPAGAYEQYF.

The V gene is TRBV27, the J gene TRBJ1-1; D not resolved. The CDR3 spans 14 residues. V lost 3 bases to trimming and J lost 2 bases, with 10 bases between them. CDR1 is MNHEY, CDR2 SMNVEV, per germline (reference sequence). DNA of the CDR3: TGTGCCAGCAGTTTCAAAGACTCCAACACTGAAGCTTTCTTT. Translation gives CASSFKDSNTEAFF.

The J gene is TRBJ1-6, the V gene TRBV19; possible D gene TRBD1, 6 bases. V lost 4 bases to trimming and J lost 15 bases, with 10 bases between them. Germline V gene lookup returns CDR1 LNHDA and CDR2 SQIVND (reference sequence). This CDR3 region has 11 residues. The CDR3 DNA follows: TGTGCCAGTAGTAGAACAGGGCTCCTCCACTTT. Amino acid sequence: CASSRTGLLHF.

The genes are TRBV29-1 and TRBJ1-1; D is perhaps TRBD1 (6 bases). Germline CDR1 and CDR2: SQVTM and ANQGSEA. The V gene lost 4 bases and the J gene lost 7 bases, with 10 bases spanning the gap. The CDR3 spans 11 residues. The DNA for the CDR3 is TGCAGCGTTGGGACAGAGGTTGAAGCTTTCTTT. It codes for CSVGTEVEAFF.

This clone was counted once. J is TRBJ2-3 and V is TRBV15; 8 bases agree with TRBD2. Germline V CDR1 and CDR2: LNHNV, YYDKDF (reference sequence). The CDR3 extends over 16 amino acids. V was pared by 4 bases and J by 3 bases, with 9 bases of the junction left unmatched. The CDR3 region is CATSIGSGGPTDTQYF. The DNA for the CDR3 is TGTGCCACCAGCATAGGAAGCGGGGGCCCTACAGATACGCAGTATTTT. Variable domain in full (rest from reference TRBV15 and TRBJ2-3): DAMVIQNPRYQVTQFGKPVTLSCSQTLNHNVMYWYQQKSSQAPKLLFHYYDKDFNNEADTPDNFQSRRPNTSFCFLDIRSPGLGDTAMYLCATSIGSGGPTDTQYFGPGTRLTVL.

V usage is TRBV4-3 and J usage is TRBJ1-2, with TRBD1 matching over 7 bases. CDR3 length: 16 amino acids. J gave up 0 bases and V 3 bases, and 7 bases lay outside the gene matches. In germline, CDR1 is LGHNA, CDR2 YSLEER. Here the CDR3 DNA reads TGCGCCAGCAGCCAGGGTTGGGACAGCTCTAACTATGGCTACACCTTC. Translation: CASSQGWDSSNYGYTF.

V usage is TRBV28 and J usage is TRBJ2-1; TRBD2 might be the D (6 bases). The germline CDR1 and CDR2 sequences are MDHEN and SYDVKM. CDR3 length: 15 amino acids. Trimming shortened V by 6 bases and J by 4 bases, and 16 bases separated the two germline ends. CDR3 coding DNA: TGTGCCAGCAGCCCTCGAGGGCGGGATTACAATGAGCAGTTCTTC. Its translation is CASSPRGRDYNEQFF.

The rearrangement uses TRBV19 and TRBJ1-4; 9 nucleotides agree with TRBD1. CDR1 and CDR2 (germline): LNHDA, SQIVND (reference sequence). The CDR3 covers 18 residues. The ends lost 2 bases at V and 7 bases at J; junction bases unmatched: 14. The CDR3 DNA reads as TGTGCCAGTAGTATACAACGCCCCAGGACAGGGGCTAGTGAAAAACTGTTTTTT. It yields the protein CASSIQRPRTGASEKLFF.